This is a list of T cell receptor beta chains from one sample in a study of blood T cells in healthy people across ages. MiXCR, applied by TCRdb to the 5' RACE reads, yields one record per CDR3 protein. The sample includes about 730,000 distinct CDR3 sequences, roughly two fifths seen only once; the top ten take 20%. Sequencing input: blood. Source of these receptors: an older woman in good health. Both conserved end residues are part of each CDR3. D genes are given only for firm matches. Expanded clones are given a class, and other clones once, few, many or no size at all.

D gene: .
J gene: TRBJ2-6
clone size: many
V gene: TRBV7-2
CDR3 protein: CASSLGANVLTF
CDR3 DNA: TGTGCCAGCAGCCTCGGGGCCAACGTCCTGACTTTC

D gene: .
J gene: TRBJ2-5
clone size: many
V gene: TRBV7-2
CDR3 protein: CASSLGPRKRSQETQYF
CDR3 DNA: TGTGCCAGCAGCTTAGGACCCCGCAAGCGGTCCCAAGAGACCCAGTACTTC

D gene: .
J gene: TRBJ2-1
clone size: .
V gene: TRBV20-1
CDR3 protein: CSASYVESSSYNEQFF
CDR3 DNA: TGCAGTGCTTCCTACGTTGAAAGCAGCTCCTACAATGAGCAGTTCTTC

D gene: TRBD1
J gene: TRBJ1-2
clone size: .
V gene: TRBV7-8
CDR3 protein: CASSLAIRDRELYGYTF
CDR3 DNA: TGTGCCAGCAGCTTAGCTATCCGGGACAGAGAATTATATGGCTACACCTTC

D gene: .
J gene: TRBJ2-5
clone size: .
V gene: TRBV6-1
CDR3 protein: CASSEALWGNQETQYF
CDR3 DNA: TGTGCCAGCAGTGAAGCGTTATGGGGCAACCAAGAGACCCAGTACTTC

D gene: TRBD2
J gene: TRBJ2-1
clone size: .
V gene: TRBV7-6
CDR3 protein: CASSPGTSGSPWEQFF
CDR3 DNA: TGTGCCAGCAGCCCCGGGACTAGCGGGAGCCCGTGGGAGCAGTTCTTC

D gene: .
J gene: TRBJ2-3
clone size: .
V gene: TRBV3-1
CDR3 protein: CASSQGPLGTSTDTQYF
CDR3 DNA: TGTGCCAGCAGCCAAGGACCACTAGGAACTAGCACAGATACGCAGTATTTT

D gene: TRBD2
J gene: TRBJ2-3
clone size: .
V gene: TRBV6-5
CDR3 protein: CASSNLAGQTDTQYF
CDR3 DNA: TGTGCCAGCAGTAATCTAGCGGGTCAGACAGATACGCAGTATTTT

D gene: TRBD1
J gene: TRBJ2-5
clone size: few
V gene: TRBV6-5
CDR3 protein: CASSYRTGETQYF
CDR3 DNA: TGTGCCAGCAGTTACCGGACAGGAGAGACCCAGTACTTC

D gene: .
J gene: TRBJ2-3
clone size: .
V gene: TRBV20-1
CDR3 protein: CSASSRRGDTQYF
CDR3 DNA: TGCAGTGCTAGTAGCAGGCGCGGGGATACGCAGTATTTT

D gene: TRBD1
J gene: TRBJ2-1
clone size: .
V gene: TRBV6-1
CDR3 protein: CASSGGTAEQFF
CDR3 DNA: TGTGCCAGCAGTGGGGGGACAGCTGAGCAGTTCTTC

D gene: TRBD1
J gene: TRBJ2-5
clone size: .
V gene: TRBV18
CDR3 protein: CASSRDSIQETQYF
CDR3 DNA: TGTGCCAGCTCACGGGACAGCATCCAAGAGACCCAGTACTTC

D gene: TRBD1
J gene: TRBJ1-2
clone size: few
V gene: TRBV5-1
CDR3 protein: CASVEDRAGGYTF
CDR3 DNA: TGCGCCAGCGTTGAAGACAGGGCGGGTGGCTACACCTTC

D gene: .
J gene: TRBJ2-3
clone size: .
V gene: TRBV2
CDR3 protein: CASSEWRGRDTQYF
CDR3 DNA: TGTGCCAGCAGTGAGTGGCGGGGCCGGGATACGCAGTATTTT

D gene: .
J gene: TRBJ2-3
clone size: .
V gene: TRBV4-2
CDR3 protein: CASSQDRSPGEVADTQYF
CDR3 DNA: TGTGCCAGCAGCCAAGATAGGTCCCCGGGAGAAGTAGCAGATACGCAGTATTTT

D gene: .
J gene: TRBJ2-7
clone size: few
V gene: TRBV10-3
CDR3 protein: CAISELGNSYEQYF
CDR3 DNA: TGTGCCATCAGTGAGTTGGGGAATTCCTACGAGCAGTACTTC

D gene: .
J gene: TRBJ1-2
clone size: few
V gene: TRBV6-5
CDR3 protein: CASSYSTGGGLYGYTF
CDR3 DNA: TGTGCCAGCAGTTACTCGACGGGGGGCGGGCTCTATGGCTACACCTTC